One and the same sample provided the 9 T cell receptor beta chains below, sequenced in a study of control samples from healthy donors and cancer patients. The assay was immunoSEQ multiplex PCR, and TCRdb's table has in-frame clones only and misses some. The table lists approximately 130,000 clones, around nine tenths of them singletons. The specimen was blood. The receptor source for this set is a young man in good health.

The chain couples TRBV7-9 to TRBJ2-7; tentative D call: TRBD2 (5 bases). Germline CDR1 SEHNR, CDR2 FQNEAQ (reference sequence). V was cut by 6 bases and J by 3 bases, with 9 bases left in between. The CDR3 runs 12 residues. This CDR3 is CASRPGGYEQYF. The CDR3 DNA is TGTGCCAGCAGGCCCGGAGGCTACGAGCAGTACTTC.

The J gene is TRBJ2-7, the V gene TRBV10-2; 10 nucleotides align to TRBD1. Trimming cost V 6 bases and J 6 bases; bases outside gene matches: 14. Per germline, CDR1 WSHSY and CDR2 SAAADI. The CDR3 runs 16 residues. The DNA for the CDR3 is TGCGCCAGCAGCCCGGGACAGGGGTATTCCAATTCCGAGCAGTACTTC. Protein: CASSPGQGYSNSEQYF.

The V gene is TRBV30, the J gene TRBJ1-4; 10 bases fit TRBD1. There are 16 residues in the CDR3. V dropped 1 base and J dropped 6; count of bases not matched to a gene: 8. CDR1 is GTSNPN and CDR2 is SVGIG in the germline V gene (reference sequence). CDR3 nucleotides: TGTGCCTGGAGTGACGGGACAGGGGCTGGGTATGAAAAACTGTTTTTT. Translation: CAWSDGTGAGYEKLFF.

The V gene is TRBV18, the J gene TRBJ1-1; no clear D gene. CDR1 KGHSH and CDR2 LQKENI come from the germline V gene. This CDR3 is built from 15 residues. Trimming took off 1 base at V and 3 bases at J, with 12 bases between the two ends. The CDR3 coding sequence is TGTGCCAGCTCACCACGAAGGGATATGGACACTGAAGCTTTCTTT. Amino acids: CASSPRRDMDTEAFF.

The chain is built from TRBV12-3 or TRBV12-4 and TRBJ2-7; D remains unclear. V lost 6 bases and J lost 5, with 14 bases in between. There are 13 residues in the CDR3. Here the CDR3 DNA reads TGTGCCAGCAGCCTGAGGTCGGTGAACGAGCAGTACTTC. Translated, it gives CASSLRSVNEQYF.

J is TRBJ2-7 and V is TRBV5-1; 9 bases map to TRBD1. Germline CDR1 SGHRS, CDR2 YFSETQ. V lost 1 base to trimming and J lost 3 bases; unmatched junction nucleotides: 8. The CDR3 spans 16 residues. CDR3 bases: TGCGCCAGCAGCTTGTCGGGACAGGGATCACTCTACGAGCAGTACTTC. Protein product: CASSLSGQGSLYEQYF. Looking up the rest from reference TRBV5-1 and TRBJ2-7 gives the full variable domain: KAGVTQTPRYLIKTRGQQVTLSCSPISGHRSVSWYQQTPGQGLQFLFEYFSETQRNKGNFPGRFSGRQFSNSRSEMNVSTLELGDSALYLCASSLSGQGSLYEQYFGPGTRLTVT.

This chain connects TRBV12-3 or TRBV12-4 to TRBJ2-1, with 7 bases identical to TRBD1. V trimming: 5 bases; J trimming: 7 bases; junction bases outside the gene matches: 5. This CDR3 region has 13 residues. Here the CDR3 DNA reads TGTGCCAGCAGTGCCGGGACAGATAATGAGCAGTTCTTC. Its protein product is CASSAGTDNEQFF.

The table lists this clone with a count of one. The chain links TRBV18 to TRBJ2-6; D is unresolved. The CDR3 is made up of 15 amino acids. CDR1 and CDR2 (germline): KGHSH, LQKENI. Trimming left V 2 bases short and J 1 base short, with 6 bases between. Here the CDR3 reads CASSPERSGANVLTF. CDR3 nucleotides: TGTGCCAGCTCACCAGAAAGGTCTGGGGCCAACGTCCTGACTTTC.

As DNA, the CDR3 is TGTGCCAGCAGTTTACAGGGTGTGGAGCCCCAGCATTTT. This sequence encodes CASSLQGVEPQHF. The chain combines TRBV28 with TRBJ1-5; a possible D gene is TRBD1 (5 bases). With 2 bases removed from V and 8 bases from J, the gap between germline ends came to 10 bases. CDR1 and CDR2 from the germline V gene are MDHEN and SYDVKM. The CDR3 consists of 13 residues.